This entry lists 11 T cell receptor beta chains sequenced from one sample in a study of cytomegalovirus exposure and HLA in healthy donors. Both 60 Vbeta primers and 13 Jbeta primers went into the PCR. Method: immunoSEQ multiplex PCR; TCRdb's copy keeps in-frame clones and lacks some. The sample holds some 100,000 clones; 65% to 80% are singletons and the top ten take roughly 3%. Sample: PBMCs. These receptors all come from a female donor in good health and CMV-seropositive.

This clone occurred a few times. The chain is built from TRBV6-6 and TRBJ1-5, with D unresolved. The CDR3 totals 15 residues. Germline loops: CDR1 MNHNY, CDR2 SVGAGI (reference sequence). The V end was cut by 0 bases, the J end by 3 bases, with 9 bases between. In DNA, the CDR3 is TGTGCCAGCAGTTACTCGTTCGGAGACAATCAGCCCCAGCATTTT. Its protein product is CASSYSFGDNQPQHF.

CDR3 bases: TGCGCCAGCAGCCAAGGCAGGGGAAGCAATCAGCCCCAGCATTTT. Its translation: CASSQGRGSNQPQHF. The V gene is TRBV4-3, the J gene TRBJ1-5, with D possibly being TRBD1 (6 bases). Germline assignment: CDR1 LGHNA and CDR2 YSLEER. CDR3 size: 15 residues. Trimming cost V 1 base and J 1 base, with 8 bases left between them.

By sample fraction, this clone is medium-sized. V is TRBV7-8 and J is TRBJ2-1, with no clear D. Trimming left V 0 bases short and J 4 bases short, with 4 bases between. The CDR3 extends over 13 amino acids. Per germline, CDR1 SGHVS and CDR2 FQNEAQ. CDR3 residues: CASSLASYNEQFF. The CDR3 DNA is TGTGCCAGCAGCTTAGCTTCTTACAATGAGCAGTTCTTC.

The J gene is TRBJ2-5, the V gene TRBV11-3; 10 bases line up with TRBD1. The CDR3 has 15 residues. The germline V gene encodes CDR1 SGHNT and CDR2 YENEEA. After removal of 5 bases from V and 1 base from J, the junction contained 4 bases not matched to a gene. The CDR3 DNA reads TGTGCCAGCAGCAAAGGGACAGGGGCCCAAGAGACCCAGTACTTC. This encodes CASSKGTGAQETQYF.

This chain links TRBV28 with TRBJ1-1; D is uncertain. Germline lookup yields CDR1 MDHEN and CDR2 SYDVKM. V was shortened by 5 bases and J by 3 bases, with 10 bases between the two germline ends. This CDR3 comprises 13 residues. The CDR3 sequence is CASSPPRDTEAFF. The DNA of the CDR3 is TGTGCCAGCAGTCCTCCTCGGGACACTGAAGCTTTCTTT.

The chain joins TRBV28 to TRBJ1-4, with D maybe TRBD1 (5 bases). Trimming removed 3 bases at V and 8 bases at J, with 13 bases between. The CDR3 consists of 14 residues. CDR1 is MDHEN, CDR2 SYDVKM, per germline. CDR3 in DNA: TGTGCCAGCAGTTTTCAGGGTTTGCGAGAAAAACTGTTTTTT. This sequence encodes CASSFQGLREKLFF.

This chain uses TRBV2 with TRBJ2-7; D is uncertain. This CDR3 has 13 residues. Trimming pared 4 bases from V and 0 bases from J, leaving 7 bases between. Germline V gene sequence: CDR1 SNHLY, CDR2 FYNNEI. In DNA, the CDR3 is TGTGCCAGCAGTGCTCCGTCCTCCTACGAGCAGTACTTC. Translating gives CASSAPSSYEQYF.

The chain uses TRBV7-2 and TRBJ2-7, with a possible D match to TRBD2 (6 bases). This CDR3 is 17 amino acids long. Trimming cost V 4 bases and J 3 bases, with 22 bases left between them. The V gene's germline CDR1 is SGHTA and CDR2 FQGNSA. Written as DNA, the CDR3 is TGTGCCAGCAGCTCGGAGGGTATCGGGCTGAGACGCTACGAGCAGTACTTC. It specifies CASSSEGIGLRRYEQYF.

This clone was counted once. In DNA form, the CDR3 reads TGTGCCAGCAGCTCTGTAACGGACAGGGTGAATTCACCCCTCCACTTT. Protein: CASSSVTDRVNSPLHF. The chain uses TRBV5-6 and TRBJ1-6; 8 nucleotides agree with TRBD1. The CDR3 extends over 16 amino acids. V trimming: 3 bases; J trimming: 7 bases; junction bases outside the gene matches: 9. CDR1 is SGHDT, CDR2 YYEEEE, per germline.

V gene TRBV2 combines with J gene TRBJ1-2; D possibly corresponds to TRBD1 (5 bases). The CDR3 is 14 amino acids. V lost 3 bases and J lost 8, with 16 bases in between. The germline V gene has CDR1 SNHLY and CDR2 FYNNEI. The CDR3 loop is CASSDSAGLEGYTF. The CDR3 coding sequence is TGTGCCAGCAGTGACTCGGCAGGGCTGGAAGGCTACACCTTC.

The rearrangement joins TRBV10-3 to TRBJ2-3, with 9 positions matching TRBD2. This CDR3 has 13 residues. The germline CDR1 and CDR2 sequences are ENHRY and SYGVKD. With V trimmed by 6 bases and J by 4 bases, 2 bases remained unmatched. The CDR3 protein is CAIRREGSDTQYF. The CDR3 DNA reads as TGTGCCATCAGGCGGGAGGGCTCAGATACGCAGTATTTT.